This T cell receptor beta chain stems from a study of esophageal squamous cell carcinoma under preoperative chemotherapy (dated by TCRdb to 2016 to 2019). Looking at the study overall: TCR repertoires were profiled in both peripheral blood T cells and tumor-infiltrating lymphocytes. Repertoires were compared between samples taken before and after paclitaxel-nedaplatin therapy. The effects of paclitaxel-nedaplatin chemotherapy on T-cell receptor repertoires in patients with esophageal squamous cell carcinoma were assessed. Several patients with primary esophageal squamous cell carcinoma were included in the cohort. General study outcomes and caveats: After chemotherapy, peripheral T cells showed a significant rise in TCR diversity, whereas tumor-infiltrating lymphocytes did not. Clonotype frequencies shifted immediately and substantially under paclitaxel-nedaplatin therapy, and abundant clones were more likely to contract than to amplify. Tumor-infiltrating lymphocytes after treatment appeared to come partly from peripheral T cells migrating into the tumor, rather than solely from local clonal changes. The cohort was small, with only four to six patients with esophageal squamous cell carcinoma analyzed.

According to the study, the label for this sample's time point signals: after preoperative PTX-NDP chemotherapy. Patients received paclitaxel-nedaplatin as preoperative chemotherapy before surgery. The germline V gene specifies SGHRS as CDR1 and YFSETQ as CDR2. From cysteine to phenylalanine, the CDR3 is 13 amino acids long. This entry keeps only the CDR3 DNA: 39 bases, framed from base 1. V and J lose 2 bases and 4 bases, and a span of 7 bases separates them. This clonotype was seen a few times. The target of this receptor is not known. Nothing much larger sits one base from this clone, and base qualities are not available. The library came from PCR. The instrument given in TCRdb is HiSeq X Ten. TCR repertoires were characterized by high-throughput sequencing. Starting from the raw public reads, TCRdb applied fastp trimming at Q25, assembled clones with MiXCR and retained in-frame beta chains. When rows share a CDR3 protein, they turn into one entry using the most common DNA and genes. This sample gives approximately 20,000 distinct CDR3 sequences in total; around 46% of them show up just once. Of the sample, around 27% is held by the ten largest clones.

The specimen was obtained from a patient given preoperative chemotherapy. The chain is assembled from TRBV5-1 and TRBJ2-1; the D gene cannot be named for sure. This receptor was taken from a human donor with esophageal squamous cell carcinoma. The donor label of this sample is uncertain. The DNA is TGCGCCAGCAGCTTCCTAATTTACAATGAGCAGTTCTTC. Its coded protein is CASSFLIYNEQFF.